This is a list of T cell receptor beta chains from one sample in a study of T cells after yellow fever vaccination. TCRdb ran MiXCR on the 5' RACE reads and lists one entry per CDR3 protein. Among around 330,000 distinct CDR3 sequences listed, around 3.9% were seen once. The sequences come from PBMCs, collected on the day of the yellow fever booster vaccination. These receptors all stem from a man younger than 35 who received the YFV17D yellow fever vaccine. Each CDR3 is given with its conserved first and last residue. The D gene is left open where the match is weak.

V gene	D gene	J gene	CDR3 protein
TRBV15	TRBD1	TRBJ2-6	CATSRDARQGFSSGANVLTF
TRBV4-2	TRBD1	TRBJ1-6	CASSQAPRTGLNSPLHF
TRBV5-5	.	TRBJ2-1	CASSLSVWGNTYNEQFF
TRBV7-9	.	TRBJ2-5	CASGTGGWETQYF
TRBV7-9	.	TRBJ1-3	CASSRDRNLLSSGNTIYF
TRBV12-3/TRBV12-4	.	TRBJ2-1	CASRRVDEQFF
TRBV5-4	.	TRBJ1-1	CASSFAGNTEAFF
TRBV5-5	TRBD2	TRBJ2-1	CASSPLAGVASSYNEQFF
TRBV4-1	.	TRBJ2-3	CASSQAWGTDTQYF
TRBV7-9	TRBD2	TRBJ2-1	CASKRGGQKQFF
TRBV6-2/TRBV6-3	.	TRBJ1-5	CASSQADYQPQHF
TRBV3-1	TRBD2	TRBJ2-7	CASSQDLGTRSYEQYF
TRBV20-1	.	TRBJ1-1	CSARDRSDTEAFF
TRBV5-4	.	TRBJ2-1	CASSLEGPGGYNEQFF
TRBV10-3	.	TRBJ1-2	CAISRGPAGGYTF
TRBV20-1	TRBD1	TRBJ1-2	CSASLDRVPDGYTF
TRBV10-3	.	TRBJ1-5	CAISEDTIPNQPQHF
TRBV6-5	.	TRBJ2-1	CASSYSRAKNNEQFF
TRBV7-9	TRBD1	TRBJ1-3	CASSFRTGSTGNTIYF
TRBV2	.	TRBJ2-5	CASIMHAVGSRETQYF
TRBV7-2	TRBD1	TRBJ2-7	CASSWDRGSGEQYF
TRBV5-1	.	TRBJ2-6	CASSFDTGSGANVLTF
TRBV7-9	TRBD1	TRBJ1-4	CASRAGTGGGKLFF
TRBV7-3	TRBD2	TRBJ2-3	CASSLRTGGMTDTQYF
TRBV19	.	TRBJ2-3	CASSMGPGTGSTDTQYF
TRBV10-3	.	TRBJ1-1	CAIKGGAITEAFF
TRBV9	.	TRBJ1-2	CASSGEPPSYGYTF
TRBV12-3/TRBV12-4	TRBD1	TRBJ1-4	CASSWGQGEEKLFF
TRBV27	.	TRBJ2-1	CASIGWTGNEQFF
TRBV20-1	.	TRBJ1-5	CSAGVARGLNQPQHF
TRBV5-1	TRBD2	TRBJ2-3	CASSGTSGGVRITDTQYF
TRBV12-3/TRBV12-4	TRBD2	TRBJ2-2	CASTKNGLAGVTNTGELFF
TRBV6-2/TRBV6-3	.	TRBJ2-7	CASSSPRWEQYF
TRBV5-1	TRBD2	TRBJ2-2	CASSTRLAGTGELFF
TRBV27	.	TRBJ2-1	CASSLWAADEQFF
TRBV7-8	.	TRBJ1-5	CASSLALTSTSNQPQHF
TRBV7-9	.	TRBJ1-2	CASSFPPAHTKANGYTF
TRBV4-3	TRBD1	TRBJ1-5	CASSQETGAHQPQHF
TRBV4-3	TRBD1	TRBJ1-2	CASSPGRDRVLGYTF
TRBV7-9	.	TRBJ2-6	CGSGGVAGANVLTF
TRBV6-5	.	TRBJ1-5	CASRRRPNQPQHF
TRBV7-2	TRBD1	TRBJ2-7	CASSSADRVNEQYF